This record looks at one T cell receptor (beta chain) sequence and its context. Clones were sequenced by immunoSEQ multiplex PCR, and TCRdb holds only the in-frame ones, with some missing. The sample contains under 200,000 clones, approximately 86% of which appear only once. The data derive from a study of blood T cell repertoires in COVID-19. Study information: Samples came from the United States, Italy and Spain, spanning acute and convalescent COVID-19. Nucleic acid was either cDNA or gDNA, and it came from T cells, B-cell-depleted T cells, or PBMCs.

This CDR3 is built from 15 residues. V shed 4 bases, J shed 3 bases, and the junction held 2 bases outside the gene matches. The germline gives CDR1 MDHEN, CDR2 SYDVKM. The receptor was derived from a man aged 60-69 years with acute or convalescent COVID-19. Sequencing input: peripheral blood. The rearrangement joins TRBV28 to TRBJ1-4; the match to TRBD1 covers 10 bases. The CDR3 nucleotides are TGTGCCAGCAGTTGGACAGGGGGACCTAATGAAAAACTGTTTTTT. This codes for CASSWTGGPNEKLFF.